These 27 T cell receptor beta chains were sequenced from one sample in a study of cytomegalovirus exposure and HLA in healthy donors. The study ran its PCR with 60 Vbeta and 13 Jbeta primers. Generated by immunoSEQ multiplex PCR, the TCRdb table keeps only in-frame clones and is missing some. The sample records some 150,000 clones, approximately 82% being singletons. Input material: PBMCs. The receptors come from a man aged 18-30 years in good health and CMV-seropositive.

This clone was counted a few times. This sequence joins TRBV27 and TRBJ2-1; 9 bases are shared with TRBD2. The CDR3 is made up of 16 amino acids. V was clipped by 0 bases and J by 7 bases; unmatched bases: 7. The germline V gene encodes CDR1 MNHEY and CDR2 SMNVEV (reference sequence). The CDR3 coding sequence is TGTGCCAGCAGTTTATCCCGAGCGGGAGGTACAAATGAGCAGTTCTTC. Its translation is CASSLSRAGGTNEQFF.

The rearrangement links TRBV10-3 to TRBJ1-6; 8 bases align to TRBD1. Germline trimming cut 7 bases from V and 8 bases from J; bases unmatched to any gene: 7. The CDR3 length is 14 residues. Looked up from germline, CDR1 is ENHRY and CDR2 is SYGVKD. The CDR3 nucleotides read TGTGCCATCAAAGGGACAGGAGGAGATTCACCCCTCCACTTT. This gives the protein CAIKGTGGDSPLHF.

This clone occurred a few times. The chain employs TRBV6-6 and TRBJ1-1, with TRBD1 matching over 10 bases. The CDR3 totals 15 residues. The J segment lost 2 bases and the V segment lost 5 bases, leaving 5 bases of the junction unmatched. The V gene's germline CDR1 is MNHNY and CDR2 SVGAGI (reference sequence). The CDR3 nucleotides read TGTGCCAGCAGTGACAGGGGGCAAGCTAACACTGAAGCTTTCTTT. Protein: CASSDRGQANTEAFF.

The CDR3 loop reads CASSGDGRNEQFF. The CDR3 DNA is TGTGCCAGCAGCGGAGACGGGAGGAATGAGCAGTTCTTC. This chain connects TRBV9 to TRBJ2-1; 7 positions agree with TRBD2. The ends lost 3 bases at V and 7 bases at J; junction bases unmatched: 4. This CDR3 region has 13 residues. From germline, CDR1 is SGDLS and CDR2 YYNGEE.

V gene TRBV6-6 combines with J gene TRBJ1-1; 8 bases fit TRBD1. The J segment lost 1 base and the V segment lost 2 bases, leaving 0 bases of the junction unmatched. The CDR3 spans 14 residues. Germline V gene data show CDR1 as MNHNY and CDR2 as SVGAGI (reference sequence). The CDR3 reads CASSYGTGNTEAFF. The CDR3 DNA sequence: TGTGCCAGCAGTTACGGGACAGGGAACACTGAAGCTTTCTTT.

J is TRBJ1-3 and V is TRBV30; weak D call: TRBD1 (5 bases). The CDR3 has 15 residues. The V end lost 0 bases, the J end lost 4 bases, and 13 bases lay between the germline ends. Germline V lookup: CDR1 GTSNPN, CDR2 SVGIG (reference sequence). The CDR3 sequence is CAWSVSRVSGNTIYF. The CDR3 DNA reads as TGTGCCTGGAGTGTAAGCAGGGTCTCAGGAAACACCATATATTTT.

The CDR3 is CASSLDRGSAGELFF. CDR3 sequence (DNA): TGCGCCAGCAGCTTGGACAGGGGTAGTGCCGGGGAGCTGTTTTTT. V usage is TRBV5-1 and J usage is TRBJ2-2; 7 positions match TRBD1. Germline V gives CDR1 SGHRS, CDR2 YFSETQ. J lost 6 bases, V lost 0 bases, and 5 bases had no gene match. The CDR3 contains 15 residues.

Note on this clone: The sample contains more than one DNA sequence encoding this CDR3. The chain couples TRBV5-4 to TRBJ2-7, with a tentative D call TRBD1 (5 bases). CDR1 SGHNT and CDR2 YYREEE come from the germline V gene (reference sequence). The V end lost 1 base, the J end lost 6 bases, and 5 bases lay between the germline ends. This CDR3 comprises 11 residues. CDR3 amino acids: CASSLRGEQYF. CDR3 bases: TGTGCCAGCAGCTTGAGGGGCGAGCAGTACTTC. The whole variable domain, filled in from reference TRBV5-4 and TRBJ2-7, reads ETGVTQSPTHLIKTRGQQVTLRCSSQSGHNTVSWYQQALGQGPQFIFQYYREEENGRGNFPPRFSGLQFPNYSSELNVNALELDDSALYLCASSLRGEQYFGPGTRLTVT.

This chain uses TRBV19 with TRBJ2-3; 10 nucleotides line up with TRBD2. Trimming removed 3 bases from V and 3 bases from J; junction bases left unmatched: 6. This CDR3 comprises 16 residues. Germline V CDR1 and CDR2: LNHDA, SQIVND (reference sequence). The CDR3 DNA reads TGTGCCAGTAGTATGGGAGCGGGAGGGCCGACAGATACGCAGTATTTT. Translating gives CASSMGAGGPTDTQYF.

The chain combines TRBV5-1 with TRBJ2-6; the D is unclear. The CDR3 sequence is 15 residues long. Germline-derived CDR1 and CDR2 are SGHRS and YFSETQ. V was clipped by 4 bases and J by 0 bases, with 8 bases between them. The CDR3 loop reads CASSPRPSGANVLTF. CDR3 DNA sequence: TGCGCCAGCAGCCCCCGTCCCTCTGGGGCCAACGTCCTGACTTTC.

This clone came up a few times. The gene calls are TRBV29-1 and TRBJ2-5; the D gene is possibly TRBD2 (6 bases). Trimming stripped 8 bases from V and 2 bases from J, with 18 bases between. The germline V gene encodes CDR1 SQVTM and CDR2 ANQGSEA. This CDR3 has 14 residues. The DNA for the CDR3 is TGCAGCACCGAAACAAGGCGGGGACAAGAGACCCAGTACTTC. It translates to CSTETRRGQETQYF.

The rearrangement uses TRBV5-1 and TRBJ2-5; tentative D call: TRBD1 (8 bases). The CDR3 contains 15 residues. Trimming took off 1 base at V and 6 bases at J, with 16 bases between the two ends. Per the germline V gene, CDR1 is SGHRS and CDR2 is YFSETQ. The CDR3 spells CASSLTGGGGKTQYF. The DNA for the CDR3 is TGCGCCAGCAGCTTGACAGGGGGGGGAGGAAAGACCCAGTACTTC.

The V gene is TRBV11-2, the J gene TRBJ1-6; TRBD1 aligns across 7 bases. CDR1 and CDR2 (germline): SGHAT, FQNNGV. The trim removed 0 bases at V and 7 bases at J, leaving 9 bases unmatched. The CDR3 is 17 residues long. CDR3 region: CASSLELVRGPNSPLHF. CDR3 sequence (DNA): TGTGCCAGCAGCTTAGAGTTGGTGAGGGGGCCGAATTCACCCCTCCACTTT. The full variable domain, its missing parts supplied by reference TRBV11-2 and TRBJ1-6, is EAGVAQSPRYKIIEKRQSVAFWCNPISGHATLYWYQQILGQGPKLLIQFQNNGVVDDSQLPKDRFSAERLKGVDSTLKIQPAKLEDSAVYLCASSLELVRGPNSPLHFGNGTRLTVT.

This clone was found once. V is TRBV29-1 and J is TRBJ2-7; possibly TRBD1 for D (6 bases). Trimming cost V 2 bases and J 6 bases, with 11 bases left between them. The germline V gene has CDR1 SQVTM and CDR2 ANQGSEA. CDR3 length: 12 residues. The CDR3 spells CSVELAGAEQYF. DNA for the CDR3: TGCAGCGTTGAATTGGCAGGGGCCGAGCAGTACTTC.

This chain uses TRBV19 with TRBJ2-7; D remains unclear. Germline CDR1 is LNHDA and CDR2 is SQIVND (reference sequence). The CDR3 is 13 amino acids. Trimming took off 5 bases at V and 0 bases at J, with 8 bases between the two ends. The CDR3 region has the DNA TGTGCCAGTAGTGAACTGCCCTCCTACGAGCAGTACTTC. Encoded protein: CASSELPSYEQYF. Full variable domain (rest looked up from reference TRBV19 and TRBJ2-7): DGGITQSPKYLFRKEGQNVTLSCEQNLNHDAMYWYRQDPGQGLRLIYYSQIVNDFQKGDIAEGYSVSREKKESFPLTVTSAQKNPTAFYLCASSELPSYEQYFGPGTRLTVT.

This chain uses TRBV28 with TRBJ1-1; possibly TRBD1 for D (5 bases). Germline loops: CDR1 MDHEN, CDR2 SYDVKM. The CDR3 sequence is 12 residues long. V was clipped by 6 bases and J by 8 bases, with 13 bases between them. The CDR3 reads CASSPSWGEAFF. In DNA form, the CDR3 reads TGTGCCAGCAGCCCATCTTGGGGCGAAGCTTTCTTT. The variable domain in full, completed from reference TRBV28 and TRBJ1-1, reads DVKVTQSSRYLVKRTGEKVFLECVQDMDHENMFWYRQDPGLGLRLIYFSYDVKMKEKGDIPEGYSVSREKKERFSLILESASTNQTSMYLCASSPSWGEAFFGQGTRLTVV.

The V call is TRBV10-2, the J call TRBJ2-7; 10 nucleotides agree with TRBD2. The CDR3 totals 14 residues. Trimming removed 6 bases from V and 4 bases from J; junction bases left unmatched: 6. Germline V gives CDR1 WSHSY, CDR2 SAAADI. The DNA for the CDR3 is TGCGCCAGCAGGGGGTCTAGCGGGAGTTACGAGCAGTACTTC. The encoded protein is CASRGSSGSYEQYF.

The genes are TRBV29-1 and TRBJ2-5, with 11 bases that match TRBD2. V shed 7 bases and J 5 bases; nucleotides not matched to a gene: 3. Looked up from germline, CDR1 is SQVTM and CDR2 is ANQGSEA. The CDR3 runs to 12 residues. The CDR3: CSATSGSETQYF. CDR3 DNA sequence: TGCAGCGCTACTAGCGGGAGTGAGACCCAGTACTTC. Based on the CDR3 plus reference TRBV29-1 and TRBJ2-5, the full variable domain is SAVISQKPSRDICQRGTSLTIQCQVDSQVTMMFWYRQQPGQSLTLIATANQGSEATYESGFVIDKFPISRPNLTFSTLTVSNMSPEDSSIYLCSATSGSETQYFGPGTRLLVL.

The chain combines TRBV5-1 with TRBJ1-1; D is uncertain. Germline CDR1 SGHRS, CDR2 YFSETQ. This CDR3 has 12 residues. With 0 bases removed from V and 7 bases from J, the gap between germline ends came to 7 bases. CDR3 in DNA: TGCGCCAGCAGCTTGGTCCTCTATGAAGCTTTCTTT. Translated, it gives CASSLVLYEAFF.

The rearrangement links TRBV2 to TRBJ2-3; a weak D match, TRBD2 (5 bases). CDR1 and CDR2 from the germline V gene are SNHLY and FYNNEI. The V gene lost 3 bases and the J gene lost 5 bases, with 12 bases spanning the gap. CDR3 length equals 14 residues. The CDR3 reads CASSDRGKRDTQYF. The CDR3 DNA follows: TGTGCCAGCAGTGACCGGGGAAAGCGAGATACGCAGTATTTT.

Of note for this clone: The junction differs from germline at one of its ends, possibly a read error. CDR3 residues: CASSPGEGGSTIYF. The CDR3 DNA reads TGTGCCAGCAGCCCCGGGGAGGGAGGAAGCACCATATATTTT. V is TRBV7-6 and J is TRBJ1-3; D remains ambiguous. The CDR3 length is 14 residues. Germline V gene sequence: CDR1 SGHVS, CDR2 FNYEAQ.

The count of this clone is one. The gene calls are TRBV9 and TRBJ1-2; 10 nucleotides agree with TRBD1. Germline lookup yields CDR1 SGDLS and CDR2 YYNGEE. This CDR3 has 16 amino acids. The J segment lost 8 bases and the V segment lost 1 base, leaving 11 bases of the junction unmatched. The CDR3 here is CASSVQDRGSTRGYTF. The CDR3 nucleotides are TGTGCCAGCAGCGTACAGGACAGGGGGTCGACGAGGGGCTACACCTTC.

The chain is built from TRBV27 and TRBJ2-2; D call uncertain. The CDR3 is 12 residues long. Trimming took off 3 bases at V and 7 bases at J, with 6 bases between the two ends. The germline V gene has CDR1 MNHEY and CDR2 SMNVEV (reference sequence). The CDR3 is CASSFLNGELFF. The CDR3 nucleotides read TGTGCCAGCAGTTTTCTTAACGGGGAGCTGTTTTTT.

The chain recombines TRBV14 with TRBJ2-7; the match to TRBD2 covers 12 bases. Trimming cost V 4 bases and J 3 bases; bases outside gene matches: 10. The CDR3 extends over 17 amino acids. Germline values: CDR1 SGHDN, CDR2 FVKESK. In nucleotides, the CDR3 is TGTGCCAGCAGCCCCCCTAGCGGGAGGGCGCCGTTCTACGAGCAGTACTTC. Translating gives CASSPPSGRAPFYEQYF.

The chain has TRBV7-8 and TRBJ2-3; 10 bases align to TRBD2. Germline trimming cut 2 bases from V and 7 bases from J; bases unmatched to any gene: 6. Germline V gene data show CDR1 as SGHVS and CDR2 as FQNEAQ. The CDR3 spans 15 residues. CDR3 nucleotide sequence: TGTGCCAGCAGCTTAAAGGCTAGCGGGAGTAATACGCAGTATTTT. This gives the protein CASSLKASGSNTQYF. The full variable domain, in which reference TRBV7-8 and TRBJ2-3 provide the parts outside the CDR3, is GAGVSQSPRYKVAKRGQDVALRCDPISGHVSLFWYQQALGQGPEFLTYFQNEAQLDKSGLPSDRFFAERPEGSVSTLKIQRTQQEDSAVYLCASSLKASGSNTQYFGPGTRLTVL.

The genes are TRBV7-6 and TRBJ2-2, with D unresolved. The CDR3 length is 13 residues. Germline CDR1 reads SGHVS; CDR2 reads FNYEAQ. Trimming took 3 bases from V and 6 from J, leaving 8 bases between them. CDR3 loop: CASSFTVPGELFF. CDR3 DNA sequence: TGTGCCAGCAGCTTCACTGTGCCCGGGGAGCTGTTTTTT.

For the CDR3, the DNA is TGCGCCAGCAGCCGCTTGGGGGGGACCCTATCCTACGAGCAGTACTTC. This gives the protein CASSRLGGTLSYEQYF. V is TRBV5-1 and J is TRBJ2-7; 7 bases line up with TRBD2. The ends lost 4 bases at V and 1 base at J; junction bases unmatched: 11. CDR1 and CDR2 (germline): SGHRS, YFSETQ. The CDR3 contains 16 residues.